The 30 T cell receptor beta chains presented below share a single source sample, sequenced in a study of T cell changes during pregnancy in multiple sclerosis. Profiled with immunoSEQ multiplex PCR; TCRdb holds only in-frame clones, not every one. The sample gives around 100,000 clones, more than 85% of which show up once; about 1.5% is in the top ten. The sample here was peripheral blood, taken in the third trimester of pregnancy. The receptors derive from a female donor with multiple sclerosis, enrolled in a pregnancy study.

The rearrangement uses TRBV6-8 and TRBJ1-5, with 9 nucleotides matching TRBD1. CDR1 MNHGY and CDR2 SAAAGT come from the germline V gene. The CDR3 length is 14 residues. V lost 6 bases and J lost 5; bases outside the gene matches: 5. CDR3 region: CASSKWTGDQPQHF. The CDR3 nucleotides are TGTGCCAGCAGCAAATGGACAGGGGATCAGCCCCAGCATTTT.

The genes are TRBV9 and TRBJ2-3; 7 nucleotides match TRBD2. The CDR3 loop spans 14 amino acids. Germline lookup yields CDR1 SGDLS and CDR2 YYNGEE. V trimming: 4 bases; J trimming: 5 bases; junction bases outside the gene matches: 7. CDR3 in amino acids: CASSPGGGRDTQYF. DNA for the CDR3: TGTGCCAGCAGCCCTGGGGGGGGGAGAGATACGCAGTATTTT.

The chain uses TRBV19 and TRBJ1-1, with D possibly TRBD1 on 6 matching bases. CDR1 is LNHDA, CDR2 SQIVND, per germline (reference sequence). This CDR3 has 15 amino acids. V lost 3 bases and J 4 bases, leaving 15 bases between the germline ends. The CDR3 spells CASSIYPGAGTEAFF. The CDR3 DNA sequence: TGTGCCAGTAGTATTTATCCAGGGGCGGGCACTGAAGCTTTCTTT.

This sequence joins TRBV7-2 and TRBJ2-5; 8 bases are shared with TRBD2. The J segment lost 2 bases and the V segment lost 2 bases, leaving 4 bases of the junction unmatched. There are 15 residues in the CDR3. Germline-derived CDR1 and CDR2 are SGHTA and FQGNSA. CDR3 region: CASSLQAGEQETQYF. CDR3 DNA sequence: TGTGCCAGCAGCTTACAAGCGGGGGAACAAGAGACCCAGTACTTC. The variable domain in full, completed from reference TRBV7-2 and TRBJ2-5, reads GAGVSQSPSNKVTEKGKDVELRCDPISGHTALYWYRQSLGQGLEFLIYFQGNSAPDKSGLPSDRFSAERTGGSVSTLTIQRTQQEDSAVYLCASSLQAGEQETQYFGPGTRLLVL.

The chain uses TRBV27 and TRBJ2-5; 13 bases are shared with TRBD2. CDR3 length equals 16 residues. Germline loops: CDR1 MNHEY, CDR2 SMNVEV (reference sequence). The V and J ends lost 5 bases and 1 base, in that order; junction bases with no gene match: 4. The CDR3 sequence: CASSPGLAGAQETQYF. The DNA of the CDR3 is TGTGCCAGCAGTCCCGGACTAGCGGGGGCCCAAGAGACCCAGTACTTC.

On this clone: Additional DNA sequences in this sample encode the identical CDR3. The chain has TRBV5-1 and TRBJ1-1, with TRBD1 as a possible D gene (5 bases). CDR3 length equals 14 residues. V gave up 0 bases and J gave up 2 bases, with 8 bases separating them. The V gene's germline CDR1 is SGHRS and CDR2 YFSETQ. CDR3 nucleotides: TGCGCCAGCAGCTTGGCCGGGGGAAACACTGAAGCTTTCTTT. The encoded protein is CASSLAGGNTEAFF.

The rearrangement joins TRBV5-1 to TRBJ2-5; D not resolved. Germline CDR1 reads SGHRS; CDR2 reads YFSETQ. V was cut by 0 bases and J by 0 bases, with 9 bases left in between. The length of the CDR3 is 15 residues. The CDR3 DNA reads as TGCGCCAGCAGCTTGGCCACCGGTTACCAAGAGACCCAGTACTTC. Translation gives CASSLATGYQETQYF.

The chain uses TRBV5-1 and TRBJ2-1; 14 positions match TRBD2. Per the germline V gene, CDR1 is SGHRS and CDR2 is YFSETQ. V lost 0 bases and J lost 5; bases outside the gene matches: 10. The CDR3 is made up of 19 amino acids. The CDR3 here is CASSLVGTSGSNRNNEQFF. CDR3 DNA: TGCGCCAGCAGCTTGGTTGGGACTAGCGGGAGTAATAGGAACAATGAGCAGTTCTTC.

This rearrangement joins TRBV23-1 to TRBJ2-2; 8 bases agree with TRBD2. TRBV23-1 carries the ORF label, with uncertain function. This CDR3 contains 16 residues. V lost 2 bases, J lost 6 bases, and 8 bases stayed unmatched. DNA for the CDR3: TGCGCCAGCAGTCAAATCAAGCGGGAGAATGCCGGGGAGCTGTTTTTT. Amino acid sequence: CASSQIKRENAGELFF.

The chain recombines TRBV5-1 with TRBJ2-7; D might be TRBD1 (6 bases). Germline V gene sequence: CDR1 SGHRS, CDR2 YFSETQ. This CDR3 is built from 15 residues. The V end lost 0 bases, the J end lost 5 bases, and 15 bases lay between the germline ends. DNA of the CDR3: TGCGCCAGCAGCTTGGAAGGGGGTCGAACGGACGAGCAGTACTTC. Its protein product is CASSLEGGRTDEQYF.

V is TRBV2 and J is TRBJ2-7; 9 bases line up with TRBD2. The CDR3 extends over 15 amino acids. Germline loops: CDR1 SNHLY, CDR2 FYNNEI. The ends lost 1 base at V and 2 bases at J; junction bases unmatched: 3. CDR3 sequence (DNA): TGTGCCAGCAGTGAAGGCCCTAGCGGGGCCTACGAGCAGTACTTC. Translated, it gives CASSEGPSGAYEQYF.

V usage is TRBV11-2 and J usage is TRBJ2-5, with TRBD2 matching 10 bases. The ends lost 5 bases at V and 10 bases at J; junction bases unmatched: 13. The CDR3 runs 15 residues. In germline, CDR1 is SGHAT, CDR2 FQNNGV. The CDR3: CASSPGASGSLHQYF. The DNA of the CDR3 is TGTGCCAGCAGCCCTGGGGCTAGCGGGAGCCTGCACCAGTACTTC.

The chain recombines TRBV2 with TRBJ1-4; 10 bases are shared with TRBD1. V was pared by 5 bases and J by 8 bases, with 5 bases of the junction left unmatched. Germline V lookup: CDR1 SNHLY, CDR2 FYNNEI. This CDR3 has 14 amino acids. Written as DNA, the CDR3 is TGTGCCAGCAGTCGACAGGGGGCGAAAGAAAAACTGTTTTTT. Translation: CASSRQGAKEKLFF.

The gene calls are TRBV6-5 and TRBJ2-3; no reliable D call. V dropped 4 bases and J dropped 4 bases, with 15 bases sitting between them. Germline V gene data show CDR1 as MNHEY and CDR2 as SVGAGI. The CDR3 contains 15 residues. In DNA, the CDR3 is TGTGCCAGCAGTTTCGGGTCCACCAGTCCAGATACGCAGTATTTT. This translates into CASSFGSTSPDTQYF.

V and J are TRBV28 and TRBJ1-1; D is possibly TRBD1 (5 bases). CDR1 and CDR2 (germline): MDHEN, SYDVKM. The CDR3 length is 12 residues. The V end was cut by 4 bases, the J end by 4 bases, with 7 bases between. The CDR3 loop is CASSWGGTEAFF. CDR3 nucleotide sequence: TGTGCCAGCAGTTGGGGGGGCACTGAAGCTTTCTTT.

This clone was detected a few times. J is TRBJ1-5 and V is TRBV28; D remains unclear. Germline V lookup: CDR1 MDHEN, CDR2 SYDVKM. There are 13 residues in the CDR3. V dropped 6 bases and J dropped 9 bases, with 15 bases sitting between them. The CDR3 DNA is TGTGCCAGCAGCACCGAGAAGTCTCGGCCCCAGCATTTT. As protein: CASSTEKSRPQHF.

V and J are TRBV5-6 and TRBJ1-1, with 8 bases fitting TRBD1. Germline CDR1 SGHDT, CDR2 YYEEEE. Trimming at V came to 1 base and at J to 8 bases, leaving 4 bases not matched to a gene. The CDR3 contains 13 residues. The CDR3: CASSLRRGLEAFF. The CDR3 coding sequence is TGTGCCAGCAGCTTGCGCAGGGGGCTAGAAGCTTTCTTT.

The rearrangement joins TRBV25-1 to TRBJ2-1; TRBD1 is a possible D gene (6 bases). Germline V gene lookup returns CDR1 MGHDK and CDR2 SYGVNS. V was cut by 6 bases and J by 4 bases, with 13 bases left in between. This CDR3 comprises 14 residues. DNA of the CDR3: TGTGCCAGCAGCGCCGGGACAACTTACAATGAGCAGTTCTTC. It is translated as CASSAGTTYNEQFF.

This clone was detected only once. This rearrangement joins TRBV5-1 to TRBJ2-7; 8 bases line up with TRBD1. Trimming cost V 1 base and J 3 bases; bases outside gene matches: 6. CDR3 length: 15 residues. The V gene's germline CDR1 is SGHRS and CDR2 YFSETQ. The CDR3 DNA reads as TGCGCCAGCAGCTTGCGCGGGACAGGCAGCTACGAGCAGTACTTC. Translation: CASSLRGTGSYEQYF. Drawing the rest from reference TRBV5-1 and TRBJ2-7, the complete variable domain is KAGVTQTPRYLIKTRGQQVTLSCSPISGHRSVSWYQQTPGQGLQFLFEYFSETQRNKGNFPGRFSGRQFSNSRSEMNVSTLELGDSALYLCASSLRGTGSYEQYFGPGTRLTVT.

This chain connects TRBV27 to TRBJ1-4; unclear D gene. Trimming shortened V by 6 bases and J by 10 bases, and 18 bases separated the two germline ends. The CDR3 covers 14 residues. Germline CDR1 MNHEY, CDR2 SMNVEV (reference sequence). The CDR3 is CASSPIKIEGKLFF. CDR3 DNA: TGTGCCAGCAGCCCGATTAAGATCGAGGGAAAACTGTTTTTT.

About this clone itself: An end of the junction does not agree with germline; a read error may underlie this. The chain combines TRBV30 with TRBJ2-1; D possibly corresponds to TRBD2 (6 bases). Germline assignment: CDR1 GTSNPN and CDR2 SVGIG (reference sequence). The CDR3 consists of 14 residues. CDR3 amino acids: CAWSSGLASNEQFF. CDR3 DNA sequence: TGTGCCTGGAGTTCGGGACTCGCCAGTAATGAACAGTTCTTC.

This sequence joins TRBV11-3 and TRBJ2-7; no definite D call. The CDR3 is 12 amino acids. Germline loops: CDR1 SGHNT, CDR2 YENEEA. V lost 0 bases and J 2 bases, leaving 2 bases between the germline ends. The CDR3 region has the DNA TGTGCCAGCAGCTTAGATACCTACGAGCAGTACTTC. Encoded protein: CASSLDTYEQYF. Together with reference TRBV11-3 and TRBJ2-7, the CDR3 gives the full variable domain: EAGVVQSPRYKIIEKKQPVAFWCNPISGHNTLYWYLQNLGQGPELLIRYENEEAVDDSQLPKDRFSAERLKGVDSTLKIQPAELGDSAVYLCASSLDTYEQYFGPGTRLTVT.

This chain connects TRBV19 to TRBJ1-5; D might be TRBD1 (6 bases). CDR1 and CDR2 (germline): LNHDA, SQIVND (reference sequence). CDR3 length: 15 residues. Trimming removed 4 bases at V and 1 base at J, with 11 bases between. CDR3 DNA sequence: TGTGCCAGTAGTAATCGGCAGGGGAGCAATCAGCCCCAGCATTTT. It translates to CASSNRQGSNQPQHF.

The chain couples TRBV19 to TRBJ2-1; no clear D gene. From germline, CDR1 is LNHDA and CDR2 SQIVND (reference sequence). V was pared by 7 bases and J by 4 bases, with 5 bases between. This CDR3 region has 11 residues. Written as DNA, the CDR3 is TGTGCCAGTACCCTTTACAATGAGCAGTTCTTC. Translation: CASTLYNEQFF. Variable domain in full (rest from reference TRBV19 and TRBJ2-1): DGGITQSPKYLFRKEGQNVTLSCEQNLNHDAMYWYRQDPGQGLRLIYYSQIVNDFQKGDIAEGYSVSREKKESFPLTVTSAQKNPTAFYLCASTLYNEQFFGPGTRLTVL.

The CDR3, as DNA: TGTGCCAGCAGTGTCGGGACAGGGAAGGACTATGGCTACACCTTC. Translation gives CASSVGTGKDYGYTF. The chain carries TRBV27 and TRBJ1-2, with 9 bases identical to TRBD1. The CDR3 has 15 residues. The V segment lost 5 bases and the J segment 3 bases; nucleotides outside the gene matches: 7. CDR1 and CDR2 from the germline V gene are MNHEY and SMNVEV (reference sequence).

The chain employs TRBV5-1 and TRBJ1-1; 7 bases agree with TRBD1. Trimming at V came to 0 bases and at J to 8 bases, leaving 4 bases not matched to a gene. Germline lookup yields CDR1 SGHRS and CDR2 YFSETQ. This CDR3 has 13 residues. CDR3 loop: CASSLAGGQEAFF. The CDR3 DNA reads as TGCGCCAGCAGCTTGGCCGGGGGACAGGAAGCTTTCTTT.

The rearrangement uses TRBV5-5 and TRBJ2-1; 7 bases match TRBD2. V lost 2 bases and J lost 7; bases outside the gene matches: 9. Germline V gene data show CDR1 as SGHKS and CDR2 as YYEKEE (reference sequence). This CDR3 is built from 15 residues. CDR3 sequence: CASSFAGDPGNEQFF. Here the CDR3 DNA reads TGTGCCAGCAGCTTCGCGGGGGACCCTGGGAATGAGCAGTTCTTC.

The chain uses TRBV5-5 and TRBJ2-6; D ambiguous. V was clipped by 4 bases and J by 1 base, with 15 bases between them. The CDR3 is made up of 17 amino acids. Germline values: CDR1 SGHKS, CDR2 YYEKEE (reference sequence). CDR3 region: CASSPVSLVSGANVLTF. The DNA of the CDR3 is TGTGCCAGCAGCCCGGTCTCCCTCGTATCTGGGGCCAACGTCCTGACTTTC.

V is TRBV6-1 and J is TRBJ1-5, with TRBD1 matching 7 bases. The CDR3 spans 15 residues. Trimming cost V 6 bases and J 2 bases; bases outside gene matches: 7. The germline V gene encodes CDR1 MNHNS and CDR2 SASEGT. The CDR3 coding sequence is TGTGCCAGCAGATCTACAGGGGACGGCAATCAGCCCCAGCATTTT. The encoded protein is CASRSTGDGNQPQHF.

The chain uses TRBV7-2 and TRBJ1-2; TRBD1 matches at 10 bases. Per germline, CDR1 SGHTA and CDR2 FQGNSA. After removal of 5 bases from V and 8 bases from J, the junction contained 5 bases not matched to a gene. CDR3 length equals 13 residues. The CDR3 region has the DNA TGTGCCAGCAGCCCCGGGACAGGGGTCGGCTACACCTTC. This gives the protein CASSPGTGVGYTF.